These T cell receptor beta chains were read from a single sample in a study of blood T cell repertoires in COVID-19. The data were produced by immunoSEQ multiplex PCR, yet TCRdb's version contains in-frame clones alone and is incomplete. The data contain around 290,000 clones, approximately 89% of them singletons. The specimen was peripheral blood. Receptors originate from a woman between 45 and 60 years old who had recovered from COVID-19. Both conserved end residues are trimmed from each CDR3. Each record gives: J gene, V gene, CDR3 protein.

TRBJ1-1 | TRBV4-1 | ASSRGQNTEAF
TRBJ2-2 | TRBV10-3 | AISYRINTGELF
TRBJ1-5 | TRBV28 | ASSLAQGAAQPQH
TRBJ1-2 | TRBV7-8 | ASSLLGTTPAGYT
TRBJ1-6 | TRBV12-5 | ASALGQGNSPLH
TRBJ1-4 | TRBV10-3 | AISESGTGGLGKLF
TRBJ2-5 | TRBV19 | ASSIGTAQETQY
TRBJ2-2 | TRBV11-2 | ASSLQGSNTGELF
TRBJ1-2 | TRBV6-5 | ASSYSEVYGYT
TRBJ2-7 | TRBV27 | ASSSNREIGSYEQY
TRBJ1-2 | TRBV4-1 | ASSQQTGITYGYT
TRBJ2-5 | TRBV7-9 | ASSTQGAETQY
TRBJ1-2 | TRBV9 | ASSPRQGDSYGYT
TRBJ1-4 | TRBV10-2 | ASRNEGAWEKLF
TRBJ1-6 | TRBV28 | ASSLISGLRSSPLH
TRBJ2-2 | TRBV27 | ASSLLGPIEELF
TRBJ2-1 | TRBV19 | ASTRGYSALDNEQF
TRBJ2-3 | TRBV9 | ASNAFGHYTDTQY
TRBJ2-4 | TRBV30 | AWSVGDKNIQY
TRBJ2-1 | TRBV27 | ASSLSSSGGANEQF
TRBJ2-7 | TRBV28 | ASSLQYEQY
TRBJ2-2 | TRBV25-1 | ASSESRVGDTGELF
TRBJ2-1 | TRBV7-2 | ASSLGGGSNEQF